This TCR beta chain emerged from a study of cytomegalovirus exposure and HLA in healthy donors (dated by TCRdb to 2016 to 2017). About the investigation overall: An earlier analysis of several hundred of the donors reported 250 to 300 Gb of sequence data and roughly 120 million unique TCR beta sequences obtained from approximately 180 million T cells. An early release covering roughly 600 HLA-typed donors comprised approximately 290 gigabases of sequencing data and roughly 85 million unique TCR sequences. Of the approximately 400 genotyped donors, over 80% were placed in the genetic ancestry cluster associated with self-reported Caucasian donors. The study aimed to test whether cataloging public T cell receptors could reveal signatures of past pathogen exposure. The T cell repertoires of about 700 subjects were profiled by immunosequencing and related to cytomegalovirus serostatus. In addition to the first cohort of 666 subjects, a separate validation cohort of 100 to 150 different subjects was used. To predict cytomegalovirus infection status, the study brought together high-throughput TCR immunosequencing, statistical association of individual TCRs with disease status, and machine learning. A later analysis re-examined previously published TCR beta repertoires from just over 650 donors and added high-resolution HLA genotyping to investigate patterns of TCR occurrence. In the later analysis, no new phenotypic data were used to find candidate immune exposures; instead, reliance was placed on TCR beta sequences and their occurrence across donors. To decide whether each TCR beta V gene segment behaved as functional or pseudogenic, an earlier analysis of some 570 of the donors relied on high-throughput TCR beta sequencing. Donor age, sex, ethnicity and CMV serostatus were compiled together with the repertoire data. A later genetic analysis took genome-wide SNP genotypes for about three fifths of the 666 donors and used that subset as a discovery cohort. All discovery cohort repertoires had been generated using a single sequencing platform. Class I and class II HLA loci were covered by the typing at four-digit resolution. Typing coverage varied by locus: roughly 620-630 donors for A, B, C, DRB1 and DQB1; some 520 for DQA1; 606 for DPA1; roughly 450 for DPB1. Five DR-DQ haplotypes were treated as single units for association and clustering because of strong linkage in the cohort. Among about 400 genotyped donors of the cohort, an average of around 240,000 unique TCR beta nucleotide sequences was sequenced per donor, of which about 18% were non-productive. The investigation overall reported the following: Because counts were too low, roughly 17 rarely observed V segments, including chromosome 9 orphons, were left out of the earlier analysis of roughly 600 of the donors. While some public TCRs were present in many individuals, most TCR sequences turned up only very rarely across donors. According to a later analysis, most CMV-associated TCR beta chains appeared to be HLA-restricted, and the HLA associations seemed to be driven largely by CMV exposure. The authors suggested that the approach could potentially be extended to other disease states and immunological phenotypes. Because HLA typing was missing for some donors at each locus, association tests included only the typed subset. A later analysis associated around 16,000 TCR beta sequences with specific HLA alleles at a false discovery rate of 0.05. The cohort was sequenced for TCR beta chains only, and without alpha or paired-chain data the features that could be detected were limited. An earlier analysis of 587 of the donors showed that most TCR beta V segments appeared in productive rearrangements either about 87% or about 30% of the time, which broadly matched IMGT annotations. A further reported finding was that TCR beta sequences accurately predicted the HLA-A and HLA-B alleles for most subjects in the first cohort. In the study, around 160 TCR beta chains were listed as associated with cytomegalovirus. Compared with equally common non-associated chains, HLA-associated TCR beta chains in a later analysis were more clonally expanded and had lower generation probabilities. A later analysis reported that several top co-occurrence clusters appeared linked to parvovirus B19, influenza, CMV and Epstein-Barr virus. Three of the identified cytomegalovirus-associated TCR beta chains were confirmed in vitro to be specific for cytomegalovirus antigens. In a later genetic analysis, a missense DCLRE1C variant was associated with V-gene and J-gene trimming of TCR beta chains, and the association was replicated in an independent cohort. The sequencing pipeline was judged likely to have produced a cluster of highly shared sequence variants as a technical artifact. Presence/absence analyses assumed roughly uniform sequencing depth across donors, an assumption that may not hold. Some IMGT-functional V segments, including TRBV6-2 and TRBV6-3, could not be distinguished by the 87-base-pair reads and were therefore excluded. Assigning TCR associations to individual alleles was difficult when HLA alleles, especially DR and DQ, strongly co-occurred. In a later genetic analysis, fewer N-insertions in productive TCRs were reported among donors in an Asian-associated ancestry cluster than the approximately 710-donor mean. Correlated functional status among segregating V segments might be attributable to linkage disequilibrium, but an unknown experimental factor could not be ruled out. Immune exposure information for the cohort was limited to CMV serostatus. In a later analysis, the rate of TCR association differed among HLA loci, with DRB1 alleles having the most associated TCRs and HLA-C alleles having the fewest. The classifier was reported to diagnose cytomegalovirus status with high specificity and sensitivity in both the original and validation cohorts.

Trimming takes 6 bases off V and 4 bases off J; junction bases not matched to a gene: 5. From the cysteine up to the phenylalanine, the CDR3 has a length of 14 residues. The sequence is cut down to CDR3 DNA, 42 bases in frame from base 1. CDR1 SGHVS and CDR2 FNYEAQ are derived from the germline V gene. A word on this clone: No antigen is known for it. No much larger clone exists at a distance of one base, and base qualities are not known.

Library construction relied on the immunoSEQ multiplex PCR assay. For the multiplex PCR, a mixture combining 60 forward primers for TCR Vbeta segments and 13 reverse primers for TCR Jbeta segments was used. The CDR3 region of rearranged TCR beta genes was amplified from genomic DNA by a multiplex PCR assay. On the Illumina HiSeq System, the amplified TCR beta libraries were sequenced as 87-base-pair reads. On the study's bioinformatics: In a later analysis, tens of millions of unique TCR beta chains were counted across the roughly 610 repertoires, and about 10 million of these chains were shared by at least two donors. A nearest-neighbor algorithm error-corrected the raw reads and collapsed the reads into unique sequences, merging closely related sequences to remove PCR and sequencing errors. V, D and J gene segments were assigned by aligning CDR3 sequences to IMGT reference sequences. Each retained sequence needed at least a six-nucleotide match to both a V gene segment and a J gene segment. A rearrangement was called productive if the CDR3 had no stop codons and remained in frame with V and J, and every other rearrangement was called non-productive. Following IMGT convention, CDR3 was defined as the stretch from the second conserved V-encoded cysteine to the conserved J-encoded phenylalanine. The earlier analysis of 587 of the donors excluded any sequence lacking an unambiguous match to a single V gene segment. An earlier analysis of several hundred of the donors classified V segments as functional when productive rearrangements were above 56.7% and as segregating when the standard deviation between donors was above 5%. A statistical classification framework was built to diagnose cytomegalovirus status from the catalog of TCR beta chain sequences. In a later analysis, TCR nucleotide sequences were compared against IMGT/GENE-DB human TR gene sequences so that V and J genes could be assigned. A later analysis assigned CDR3 sequences and most-parsimonious VDJ recombination scenarios with the TCRdist pipeline. In a later analysis, each TCR beta chain was defined by its CDR3 amino acid sequence together with its V-gene family, and reads lacking a unique V-gene family were excluded. To address suspected cross-contamination and a sequencing artifact, a later analysis removed roughly 580 highly shared, low-generation-probability nucleotide sequences. In a later analysis, a clonal expansion index for each public chain was calculated from normalized within-repertoire ranks of inferred template counts. In a later analysis, generation probabilities were computed with a VDJ recombination model fitted to out-of-frame rearrangements, and the resulting probabilities were checked against IGoR. A later analysis scored TCR-TCR, TCR-HLA and TCR-CMV co-occurrence with hypergeometric tests, applying a repertoire-size bias correction to TCR pairs. To estimate false discovery rates, a later analysis permuted the HLA or CMV assignments 20 times. In a later analysis, co-occurring TCRs were grouped using DBSCAN, with TCRdist sequence similarity added in when clustering inside HLA-allele-positive subsets. For co-occurrence clustering, repertoires with fewer than 30,000 or more than 120,000 public chains were excluded, along with about five repertoires with anomalous nucleotide sharing. TCRdb limited this immuneACCESS table to in-frame rearrangements with V and J called. A share of clones is missing; checked studies link under half to unresolved V genes, and the rest is unexplained. V and J calls and clone size follow that table, whereas D and trimming were derived from the DNA. The sample yields 100,000 or so clones; about three quarters were counted once. The ten largest account for more than 5% of the sample.

The cohort consisted of approximately 690 healthy bone marrow donors. Cohort members were all nominally healthy when sampled, although unrecorded immune exposures were likely present. The donor tested CMV seropositive, placing the donor among the 290 or so seropositive members of the cohort. Every donor gave a peripheral blood sample, and the peripheral blood mononuclear cells from that sample were used for TCR beta sequencing. Genomic DNA extraction from the blood cell samples was performed with the Qiagen DNeasy Blood Extraction Kit. This TCR was sampled from a man aged 25 to 40 in good health and CMV-seropositive. The chain is encoded by TRBV7-6 joined to TRBJ1-2; 10 bases in the junction line up with TRBD1. Sequenced material: PBMCs. The CDR3 loop reads CASSRTGGSYGYTF. DNA sequence: TGTGCCAGCAGTCGGACAGGGGGATCCTATGGCTACACCTTC.